The rows below give T cell receptor beta chains drawn from one sample of a study of response to subunit inactivated influenza vaccine. TCRdb re-analysed the RT-PCR reads in MiXCR, keeping a single row per CDR3 protein. The top ten clones hold about 12% of a sample with roughly 570,000 distinct CDR3 sequences, 10% to 15% of them seen once. The sample here was PBMCs from blood, taken more than 35 days after vaccination. These receptors were taken from a middle-aged man who received an inactivated influenza vaccine. Each CDR3 is given with its conserved first and last residue. The D gene is left open where the match is weak. Clone size is shown for a subset of rows, as once, few, many or a class of expanded clone.

clone size	J gene	D gene	V gene	CDR3 DNA	CDR3 protein
many	TRBJ1-5	NA	TRBV7-2	TGTGCCAGCAGCTTAAGGGCCGATTATAGCAATCAGCCCCAGCATTTT	CASSLRADYSNQPQHF
few	TRBJ1-6	NA	TRBV4-3	TGCGCCAGCAGCCAAGCCGGGACGGCAAATTCACCCCTCCACTTT	CASSQAGTANSPLHF
NA	TRBJ1-5	TRBD1	TRBV12-3/TRBV12-4	TGTGCCCGCAGTTTTGGTCCAAGGACAGGGGGCCTAATAAATCAGCCCCAGCATTTT	CARSFGPRTGGLINQPQHF
NA	TRBJ2-1	TRBD2	TRBV7-9	TGTGCCAGCAGCCCGTCCGGGACTAGTCTCAATGAGCAGTTCTTC	CASSPSGTSLNEQFF
NA	TRBJ2-7	NA	TRBV28	TGTGCCAGCAGTTTTCTGGCAGGGCCTTTCTACGAGCAGTACTTC	CASSFLAGPFYEQYF
many	TRBJ2-7	NA	TRBV12-3/TRBV12-4	TGTGCCAGCAGTCAACACCCCAGGGGCGACGAGCAGTACTTC	CASSQHPRGDEQYF
few	TRBJ2-7	NA	TRBV7-9	TGTGCCAGGGGAGTTGAGTGCGAGCAGTACTTC	CARGVECEQYF
NA	TRBJ1-2	NA	TRBV7-2	TGTGCCAGCAGCCATTCTGGACGGATTGGCTACACCTTC	CASSHSGRIGYTF
few	TRBJ2-7	TRBD1	TRBV6-1	TGTGCCAGCAGTCCGGGACAGGGTGTCGAGCAGTACTTC	CASSPGQGVEQYF
NA	TRBJ2-3	NA	TRBV18	TGTGCCAGCTCACCGTCTAGCGTTAAAGATACGCAGTATTTT	CASSPSSVKDTQYF
few	TRBJ2-2	TRBD1	TRBV5-1	TGCGCCAGCAGCTTGGTGGACAGGCCGTCCGGGGAGCTGTTTTTT	CASSLVDRPSGELFF
many	TRBJ1-6	NA	TRBV12-3/TRBV12-4	TGTGCCAGCAGTCGGGGAGTCTCCTATAATTCACCCCTCCACTTT	CASSRGVSYNSPLHF
NA	TRBJ2-5	NA	TRBV12-3/TRBV12-4	TGTGCCAGCAGCCCAGGGCCCGGGAAAGGACGAGAGACCCAGTACTTC	CASSPGPGKGRETQYF
few	TRBJ2-2	TRBD1	TRBV5-5	TGTGCCAGCAGCTGGAGAAATGAACAGGGGACCGGGGAGCTGTTTTTT	CASSWRNEQGTGELFF
NA	TRBJ1-4	NA	TRBV5-6	TGTGCCAGCAGCTCCTCGCGCACGGTTAATGAAAAACTGTTTTTT	CASSSSRTVNEKLFF